This T cell receptor (beta chain) was obtained from a study of blood T cell repertoires in COVID-19. Overall study context: Nucleic acid was either cDNA or gDNA, and it came from T cells, B-cell-depleted T cells, or PBMCs.

The CDR3 extends over 15 amino acids. V was clipped by 4 bases and J by 10 bases; unmatched bases: 9. The germline gives CDR1 SGHTA, CDR2 FQGNSA. TCRdb's copy holds only in-frame clones and misses some; the assay was immunoSEQ multiplex PCR. The sample contains tens of thousands of clones, 88% of which appear only once. The TCR sequence derives from a man aged 50-60 years with active COVID-19. The sample taken for sequencing was peripheral blood. V is TRBV7-2 and J is TRBJ2-1; 11 bases align to TRBD2. The CDR3 DNA reads as TGTGCCAGCAGCTACTATAGCGGGGGGGCCGGAGAGCAGTTCTTC. Protein product: CASSYYSGGAGEQFF.